The 25 T cell receptor beta chains below were found in one sample sequenced in a study of blood T cell repertoires in COVID-19 (dated by TCRdb to about 2020). Libraries were prepared through the immunoSEQ multiplex PCR assay. As stored in TCRdb, this immuneACCESS dataset retains in-frame rearrangements with V and J assigned. A fraction of the clones does not appear; measured against another copy, unresolved V genes explain less than half of the discrepancy, and the remainder lacks a known reason. For this sample the table gives a few hundred thousand clones, of which around 86% were detected only once. 4% to 5% of the sample belongs to the ten largest clones. Material: PBMCs or T cells enriched from blood (not recorded which). These receptors were collected from a woman in her 40s with acute COVID-19.

The rearrangement links TRBV2 to TRBJ2-7; D is unresolved. Trimming took off 5 bases at V and 2 bases at J, with 7 bases between the two ends. The CDR3 is 12 amino acids. Germline loops: CDR1 SNHLY, CDR2 FYNNEI. DNA for the CDR3: TGTGCCAGCAGTTCTTATACCTACGAGCAGTACTTC. Protein sequence: CASSSYTYEQYF.

This chain connects TRBV20-1 to TRBJ1-1, with a weak D call TRBD1 (6 bases). This CDR3 is built from 11 residues. V lost 2 bases and J lost 7, with 8 bases in between. Germline CDR1 reads DFQATT; CDR2 reads SNEGSKA (reference sequence). The CDR3 nucleotides read TGCAGTGCTAGACGGGACATTGAAGCTTTCTTT. This encodes CSARRDIEAFF.

The J gene is TRBJ1-3, the V gene TRBV19; 8 nucleotides align to TRBD1. The V gene's germline CDR1 is LNHDA and CDR2 SQIVND (reference sequence). The ends lost 5 bases at V and 3 bases at J; junction bases unmatched: 9. The CDR3 runs to 16 residues. As DNA, the CDR3 is TGTGCCAGTAGTGCTATCACAGGGGGACGTGGAAACACCATATATTTT. Translation: CASSAITGGRGNTIYF.

This clone was counted once. The chain is built from TRBV7-8 and TRBJ1-4; D is perhaps TRBD1 (5 bases). The V and J ends lost 6 bases and 15 bases respectively, with 17 bases between them. The germline CDR1 and CDR2 sequences are SGHVS and FQNEAQ. This CDR3 is 12 amino acids long. The CDR3 is CASSPPRRALFF. In DNA, the CDR3 is TGTGCCAGCAGTCCACCCCGCAGGGCATTGTTTTTT.

The chain couples TRBV10-3 to TRBJ1-2; no reliable D call. Looked up from germline, CDR1 is ENHRY and CDR2 is SYGVKD. The CDR3 contains 13 residues. Between the trimmed V and J ends, which lost 6 bases and 2 bases, there was a span of 10 bases. This chain's CDR3 is CAIRRSENYGYTF. DNA of the CDR3: TGTGCCATCAGAAGAAGTGAGAACTATGGCTACACCTTC.

The CDR3 protein is CASSLVGTTDNEQFF. CDR3 nucleotide sequence: TGTGCCAGCAGCTTAGTTGGGACAACCGACAATGAGCAGTTCTTC. The rearrangement links TRBV11-3 to TRBJ2-1, with D possibly matching TRBD1 (6 bases). Trimming removed 1 base from V and 5 bases from J, with 12 bases in between. This CDR3 spans 15 amino acids. CDR1 is SGHNT, CDR2 YENEEA, per germline.

V is TRBV6-5 and J is TRBJ2-1, with D maybe TRBD2 (5 bases). Trimming took 4 bases from V and 2 from J, leaving 15 bases between them. Germline V CDR1 and CDR2: MNHEY, SVGAGI. The CDR3 runs to 16 residues. This CDR3 reads CASSWLAGSPYNEQFF. The CDR3 bases are TGTGCCAGCAGTTGGTTGGCGGGTTCCCCCTACAATGAGCAGTTCTTC.

The rearrangement joins TRBV19 to TRBJ1-2; D possibly corresponds to TRBD1 (6 bases). CDR3 length equals 17 residues. CDR1 LNHDA and CDR2 SQIVND come from the germline V gene (reference sequence). The V end was cut by 1 base, the J end by 3 bases, with 18 bases between. The CDR3 loop reads CASSIGGRLAGDYGYTF. Here the CDR3 DNA reads TGTGCCAGTAGTATAGGGGGACGACTCGCAGGGGACTATGGCTACACCTTC.

This chain connects TRBV6-6 to TRBJ1-1, with 8 nucleotides matching TRBD1. The CDR3 is 14 amino acids. Trimming took 7 bases from V and 6 from J; bases not matched to a gene: 10. Per the germline V gene, CDR1 is MNHNY and CDR2 is SVGAGI (reference sequence). DNA of the CDR3: TGTGCCAGCACGCGCTCGGTGGACAGGGCTGAAGCTTTCTTT. Residues: CASTRSVDRAEAFF.

J is TRBJ1-1 and V is TRBV27; a possible D gene is TRBD1 (5 bases). Trimming cost V 1 base and J 5 bases, with 11 bases left between them. This CDR3 has 14 amino acids. The germline gives CDR1 MNHEY, CDR2 SMNVEV (reference sequence). Here the CDR3 reads CASSLFRVGTEAFF. In DNA form, the CDR3 reads TGTGCCAGCAGTTTATTCAGGGTAGGGACTGAAGCTTTCTTT.

This chain links TRBV6-5 with TRBJ1-5, with a possible D match to TRBD1 (5 bases). CDR1 is MNHEY, CDR2 SVGAGI, per germline. Trimming took 4 bases from V and 0 from J, leaving 7 bases between them. The length of the CDR3 is 14 residues. CDR3 sequence: CASSSGFSNQPQHF. CDR3 sequence (DNA): TGTGCCAGCAGTTCAGGGTTTAGCAATCAGCCCCAGCATTTT.

The chain joins TRBV20-1 to TRBJ2-7; TRBD1 is a possible D gene (6 bases). The CDR3 contains 15 residues. In germline, CDR1 is DFQATT, CDR2 SNEGSKA (reference sequence). The V end was cut by 6 bases, the J end by 3 bases, with 21 bases between. CDR3 sequence reads: CSASGPGTPFYEQYF. The CDR3 bases are TGCAGTGCAAGTGGGCCCGGGACACCGTTCTACGAGCAGTACTTC.

The V and J genes are TRBV20-1 and TRBJ2-2; unclear D gene. Germline CDR1 is DFQATT and CDR2 is SNEGSKA (reference sequence). This CDR3 contains 11 residues. Trimming removed 6 bases at V and 3 bases at J, with 5 bases between. CDR3 in DNA: TGCAGTGCCTACTACACCGGGGAGCTGTTTTTT. This gives the protein CSAYYTGELFF.

This rearrangement joins TRBV27 to TRBJ1-6; D call uncertain. Trimming shortened V by 5 bases and J by 0 bases, and 5 bases separated the two germline ends. The CDR3 runs to 14 residues. Germline V lookup: CDR1 MNHEY, CDR2 SMNVEV (reference sequence). CDR3 in DNA: TGTGCCAGCAGTGGGAGCTCCTATAATTCACCCCTCCACTTT. Translation gives CASSGSSYNSPLHF.

The chain employs TRBV2 and TRBJ2-1, with 7 bases that match TRBD1. In germline, CDR1 is SNHLY, CDR2 FYNNEI. The CDR3 length is 11 residues. The V gene end was trimmed by 1 base and the J gene end by 15 bases; junction bases not matched to a gene: 3. The CDR3 spells CASSEVQGSFF. The CDR3 nucleotides read TGTGCCAGCAGTGAAGTACAGGGGTCGTTCTTC.

V is TRBV28 and J is TRBJ2-7; 7 bases match TRBD1. The CDR3 is 12 residues long. Unmatched junction bases numbered 6, after V lost 8 bases and J lost 5 bases. Germline V gives CDR1 MDHEN, CDR2 SYDVKM. The CDR3 region is CASGYRGNEQYF. The CDR3 DNA reads as TGTGCCAGCGGGTACAGGGGAAACGAGCAGTACTTC.

The V call is TRBV28, the J call TRBJ2-7, with 9 bases matching TRBD1. Germline assignment: CDR1 MDHEN and CDR2 SYDVKM. V dropped 3 bases and J dropped 0; count of bases not matched to a gene: 6. This CDR3 region has 16 residues. The CDR3 nucleotides read TGTGCCAGCAGTTTTTACCCGGGACAGGGCTCCTACGAGCAGTACTTC. Amino acids: CASSFYPGQGSYEQYF.

The DNA for the CDR3 is TGTGCCTCCTACGCCGCCTCCACAGATACGCAGTATTTT. Translating gives CASYAASTDTQYF. V gene TRBV7-9 combines with J gene TRBJ2-3; D gene ambiguous. V gave up 11 bases and J gave up 2 bases, with 14 bases separating them. In germline, CDR1 is SEHNR, CDR2 FQNEAQ (reference sequence). The CDR3 extends over 13 amino acids.

The rearrangement links TRBV9 to TRBJ1-3; D might be TRBD1 (6 bases). The CDR3 sequence is 16 residues long. Deletions cut 7 bases from V and 0 bases from J, with 17 bases between. The germline CDR1 and CDR2 sequences are SGDLS and YYNGEE. CDR3: CASSRFGGASGNTIYF. For the CDR3, the DNA is TGTGCCAGCTCCCGATTCGGGGGGGCCTCTGGAAACACCATATATTTT.

This chain links TRBV29-1 with TRBJ2-3, with unresolved D. V shed 4 bases and J shed 2 bases, with 7 bases lying between them. Per the germline V gene, CDR1 is SQVTM and CDR2 is ANQGSEA. This CDR3 contains 12 residues. The CDR3 reads CSVGPYTDTQYF. In DNA form, the CDR3 reads TGCAGCGTTGGGCCTTACACAGATACGCAGTATTTT.

There are a few counts of this clone. The chain has TRBV7-2 and TRBJ1-2; the match to TRBD1 covers 10 bases. The CDR3 consists of 15 residues. Germline assignment: CDR1 SGHTA and CDR2 FQGNSA. The V segment lost 3 bases and the J segment 6 bases; nucleotides outside the gene matches: 7. The CDR3 is CASSLTGGLQDGYTF. For the CDR3, the DNA is TGTGCCAGCAGCTTGACAGGGGGCCTTCAGGATGGCTACACCTTC.

The rearrangement uses TRBV6-5 and TRBJ1-2; D uncertain. Germline CDR1 reads MNHEY; CDR2 reads SVGAGI. The CDR3 sequence is 14 residues long. V lost 11 bases and J 8 bases, leaving 24 bases between the germline ends. The CDR3 DNA is TGTGCCGCAAGACGAGGGAGGTCCTATCGAGGCTACACCTTC. Protein sequence: CAARRGRSYRGYTF.

The V and J genes are TRBV29-1 and TRBJ1-5; D remains unclear. V dropped 6 bases and J dropped 3 bases, with 15 bases sitting between them. The V gene's germline CDR1 is SQVTM and CDR2 ANQGSEA. This CDR3 is 14 amino acids long. CDR3 nucleotide sequence: TGCAGCGTGACGGTCGAGGGAAACAATCAGCCCCAGCATTTT. It specifies CSVTVEGNNQPQHF.

V and J are TRBV7-9 and TRBJ1-4; D is undetermined. Germline V gene lookup returns CDR1 SEHNR and CDR2 FQNEAQ (reference sequence). The ends were cut back, 5 bases at V and 7 bases at J, with 5 bases in the middle. The CDR3 is made up of 11 amino acids. The CDR3 sequence is CASSPGEKLFF. DNA for the CDR3: TGTGCCAGCAGCCCGGGTGAAAAACTGTTTTTT.

Written as DNA, the CDR3 is TGCAGTGCTAGTAAGGCGGGAGGAAGACAAGAGACCCAGTACTTC. Its protein is CSASKAGGRQETQYF. This chain connects TRBV20-1 to TRBJ2-5, with TRBD2 matching 8 bases. Looked up from germline, CDR1 is DFQATT and CDR2 is SNEGSKA (reference sequence). Trimming took 3 bases from V and 2 from J; bases not matched to a gene: 8. CDR3 size: 15 residues.